The next 26 T cell receptor beta chains were all read from a single sample in a study of T cells after yellow fever vaccination. One entry per CDR3 protein, called by TCRdb with MiXCR from the 5' RACE reads. This table holds 55,000 or so distinct CDR3 sequences, 6.5% to 8.5% found once. This specimen consisted of CD8+ T cells not binding an NS4B(214-222) dextramer, sorted from PBMCs, obtained about 49 days after the first yellow fever vaccination. The receptors were gathered from a man between 18 and 35 years old who received the YFV17D yellow fever vaccine.

The J gene is TRBJ2-7, the V gene TRBV7-8, with D possibly being TRBD1 (5 bases). This CDR3 comprises 15 residues. From germline, CDR1 is SGHVS and CDR2 FQNEAQ. Trimming took 5 bases from V and 3 from J, leaving 17 bases between them. CDR3 in amino acids: CASSPGHLFNYEQYV. The CDR3 nucleotides are TGTGCCAGCAGCCCAGGACATTTATTCAACTACGAGCAGTACGTC.

Comments on this clonotype: The junction differs from germline at one of its ends, possibly a read error. The chain uses TRBV12-3 or TRBV12-4 and TRBJ2-2; 11 nucleotides align to TRBD1. There are 18 residues in the CDR3. The CDR3 DNA is TGTGCCCGCAGTTTAAACCTGGGACAGGGGGAAAACACCGGGGAGCTGTTTTTT. It is translated as CARSLNLGQGENTGELFF.

This clonotype was observed many times. The chain recombines TRBV6-2 or TRBV6-3 with TRBJ1-5; 10 bases fit TRBD1. This CDR3 has 18 amino acids. V dropped 1 base and J dropped 4; count of bases not matched to a gene: 10. Looked up from germline, CDR1 is MNHEY and CDR2 is SVGEGT. The CDR3: CASSYWGQGRIGNQPQHF. The DNA of the CDR3 is TGTGCCAGCAGTTACTGGGGACAGGGGAGAATTGGGAATCAGCCCCAGCATTTT.

There are a few counts of this clonotype. The gene calls are TRBV4-3 and TRBJ1-4, with D unresolved. Germline CDR1 is LGHNA and CDR2 is YSLEER. The CDR3 is 14 amino acids. The V end was cut by 1 base, the J end by 0 bases, with 3 bases between. CDR3: CASSQGATNEKLFF. For the CDR3, the DNA is TGCGCCAGCAGCCAAGGTGCAACTAATGAAAAACTGTTTTTT.

V is TRBV9 and J is TRBJ2-1; 10 positions match TRBD2. The V segment lost 0 bases and the J segment 5 bases; nucleotides outside the gene matches: 2. The CDR3 runs to 15 residues. CDR1 SGDLS and CDR2 YYNGEE come from the germline V gene. The CDR3 nucleotides read TGTGCCAGCAGCGTAGTACTAGCGGGGAACAATGAGCAGTTCTTC. Its translation is CASSVVLAGNNEQFF.

V is TRBV24-1 and J is TRBJ2-1; 8 positions agree with TRBD2. J lost 1 base, V lost 6 bases, and 4 bases had no gene match. This CDR3 contains 15 residues. Germline V CDR1 and CDR2: KGHDR, SFDVKD. CDR3 DNA: TGTGCCACCAGTCGGGGGGGCTTATCCTACAATGAGCAGTTCTTC. It translates to CATSRGGLSYNEQFF.

There are a few counts of this clonotype. The V gene is TRBV5-5, the J gene TRBJ2-7, with 10 nucleotides matching TRBD1. Losses at the gene ends were 0 bases for V and 4 bases for J; bases not matched to a gene: 4. In germline, CDR1 is SGHKS, CDR2 YYEKEE (reference sequence). The CDR3 has 15 amino acids. In DNA, the CDR3 is TGTGCCAGCAGCTTGGCCGGACAGGGGGAATACGAGCAGTACGTC. Protein: CASSLAGQGEYEQYV.

This clonotype appeared many times. The rearrangement links TRBV4-2 to TRBJ1-1; D is ambiguous. Germline V CDR1 and CDR2: LGHNA, YNFKEQ. The CDR3 is 17 amino acids. The V end lost 1 base, the J end lost 0 bases, and 15 bases lay between the germline ends. The CDR3 protein is CASSQVGFLEMNTEAFF. DNA for the CDR3: TGTGCCAGCAGCCAAGTTGGTTTTCTGGAAATGAACACTGAAGCTTTCTTT.

This clonotype was seen a handful of times. V usage is TRBV15 and J usage is TRBJ2-7; 8 bases match TRBD2. J lost 7 bases, V lost 3 bases, and 11 bases had no gene match. CDR3 length: 15 amino acids. The V gene's germline CDR1 is LNHNV and CDR2 YYDKDF (reference sequence). The CDR3 protein is CATSSPGLTGGEQYF. DNA of the CDR3: TGTGCCACCAGCAGCCCCGGGCTTACGGGGGGGGAGCAGTACTTC.

This clonotype appeared many times. The J gene is TRBJ2-4, the V gene TRBV20-1, with D maybe TRBD2 (6 bases). The CDR3 extends over 16 amino acids. Between the trimmed V and J ends, which lost 3 bases and 4 bases, there was a span of 19 bases. The germline V gene encodes CDR1 DFQATT and CDR2 SNEGSKA (reference sequence). The CDR3 reads CSASPRGGGLKNIQYF. The CDR3 nucleotides are TGCAGTGCTAGCCCCCGGGGAGGCGGATTAAAAAACATTCAGTACTTC.

This clonotype was observed at least ten times. The V gene is TRBV27, the J gene TRBJ2-3, with D perhaps matching TRBD2 (6 bases). The CDR3 length is 15 residues. Trimming took 2 bases from V and 3 from J, leaving 12 bases between them. Germline V gene sequence: CDR1 MNHEY, CDR2 SMNVEV (reference sequence). DNA for the CDR3: TGTGCCAGCAGTTTAGGGGTGGCGGGGACAGATACGCAGTATTTT. Translated, it gives CASSLGVAGTDTQYF.

The chain has TRBV6-1 and TRBJ1-1; D ambiguous. Per germline, CDR1 MNHNS and CDR2 SASEGT. The CDR3 has 13 amino acids. Trimming took off 5 bases at V and 1 base at J, with 8 bases between the two ends. This CDR3 reads CASSPWGNTEAFF. CDR3 sequence (DNA): TGTGCCAGCAGTCCTTGGGGGAACACTGAAGCTTTCTTT.

Many counts were recorded for this clonotype. The V call is TRBV29-1, the J call TRBJ2-1; the match to TRBD1 covers 9 bases. This CDR3 is 15 amino acids long. Germline V CDR1 and CDR2: SQVTM, ANQGSEA. V lost 0 bases, J lost 8 bases, and 8 bases stayed unmatched. CDR3 residues: CSVEDGTGREYEQFF. For the CDR3, the DNA is TGCAGCGTTGAAGATGGGACAGGGAGGGAGTATGAGCAGTTCTTC.

This clonotype was counted at least ten times. The chain employs TRBV11-2 and TRBJ1-1; 7 bases are a match to TRBD1. J lost 1 base, V lost 0 bases, and 2 bases had no gene match. The germline CDR1 and CDR2 sequences are SGHAT and FQNNGV. The CDR3 consists of 15 residues. The CDR3 DNA reads as TGTGCCAGCAGCTTAGATGGGGACAGGAACACTGAAGCTTTCTTT. Protein: CASSLDGDRNTEAFF.

This clonotype appeared many times. The chain recombines TRBV7-9 with TRBJ2-3, with TRBD1 as a possible D gene (5 bases). V was trimmed by 6 bases and J by 1 base, leaving 11 bases between them. The germline CDR1 and CDR2 sequences are SEHNR and FQNEAQ (reference sequence). This CDR3 has 14 amino acids. CDR3 region: CASRMTAGTDTQYF. The CDR3 region has the DNA TGTGCCAGCAGGATGACAGCAGGCACAGATACGCAGTATTTT.

This clonotype was detected ten times or more. V gene TRBV20-1 combines with J gene TRBJ1-1; 7 bases fit TRBD1. From germline, CDR1 is DFQATT and CDR2 SNEGSKA (reference sequence). V dropped 2 bases and J dropped 3; count of bases not matched to a gene: 0. This CDR3 is built from 12 residues. CDR3 nucleotides: TGCAGTGCTAGAACAGGGGACACTGAAGCTTTCTTT. Translation gives CSARTGDTEAFF.

The chain recombines TRBV4-1 with TRBJ1-6, with D unresolved. The germline V gene has CDR1 MGHRA and CDR2 YSYEKL. V dropped 3 bases and J dropped 0 bases, with 6 bases sitting between them. This CDR3 is built from 15 residues. CDR3 residues: CASSQRVSYNSPLHF. CDR3 bases: TGCGCCAGCAGCCAGAGGGTCTCCTATAATTCACCCCTCCACTTT.

This clonotype was seen ten or more times. This chain links TRBV12-3 or TRBV12-4 with TRBJ2-5; 7 nucleotides align to TRBD1. With V trimmed by 5 bases and J by 4 bases, 10 bases remained unmatched. The CDR3 extends over 15 amino acids. The CDR3 loop is CASSPSDRARETQYF. The CDR3 DNA reads as TGTGCCAGCAGTCCTAGTGACAGGGCGCGAGAGACCCAGTACTTC.

This clonotype was counted many times. This chain links TRBV19 with TRBJ2-7, with a possible D match to TRBD2 (6 bases). In germline, CDR1 is LNHDA, CDR2 SQIVND (reference sequence). The CDR3 runs 16 residues. V lost 0 bases to trimming and J lost 0 bases, with 12 bases between them. The CDR3 nucleotides read TGTGCCAGTAGTATAGATTCGGGGGACCCCTCCTACGAGCAGTACTTC. It codes for CASSIDSGDPSYEQYF.

This clonotype was counted at least ten times. The V and J genes are TRBV7-2 and TRBJ2-3; possible D gene TRBD2, 5 bases. Germline V lookup: CDR1 SGHTA, CDR2 FQGNSA. The CDR3 is 15 residues long. Deletions cut 5 bases from V and 0 bases from J, with 12 bases between. CDR3 nucleotide sequence: TGTGCCAGCAGCCAAGCGACTACTAGCACAGATACGCAGTATTTT. Amino acid sequence: CASSQATTSTDTQYF.

This clonotype appeared many times. The rearrangement uses TRBV6-2 or TRBV6-3 and TRBJ2-2, with D perhaps given as TRBD1 or TRBD2 (6 bases each). Germline assignment: CDR1 MNHEY and CDR2 SVGEGT. CDR3 length equals 13 residues. The V end lost 6 bases, the J end lost 7 bases, and 12 bases lay between the germline ends. This chain's CDR3 is CASSRQEGGELFF. CDR3 in DNA: TGTGCCAGCAGCCGACAGGAGGGCGGGGAGCTGTTTTTT.

This clonotype was observed a handful of times. This sequence joins TRBV7-6 and TRBJ1-4, with D unclear. The CDR3 contains 15 residues. The germline gives CDR1 SGHVS, CDR2 FNYEAQ. The V end was cut by 1 base, the J end by 6 bases, with 12 bases between. CDR3 region: CASSLGGGYDEKLFF. CDR3 bases: TGTGCCAGCAGCTTAGGGGGAGGATACGATGAAAAACTGTTTTTT.

With respect to this clonotype: A read error is possible here, since a much larger clone lies one base away. V is TRBV29-1 and J is TRBJ2-2, with D maybe TRBD1 (6 bases). V was pared by 7 bases and J by 7 bases, with 13 bases between. CDR1 is SQVTM and CDR2 is ANQGSEA in the germline V gene. This CDR3 has 12 amino acids. CDR3: CSALGGIGELFF. The CDR3 nucleotides are TGCAGCGCCTTAGGGGGAATCGGGGAGCTGTTTTTT.

This clonotype was seen only a few times. The J gene is TRBJ2-3, the V gene TRBV12-3 or TRBV12-4; D perhaps matches TRBD1 (5 bases). Trimming took off 6 bases at V and 5 bases at J, with 12 bases between the two ends. There are 13 residues in the CDR3. The CDR3 sequence: CASSPRGGDTQYF. In nucleotides, the CDR3 is TGTGCCAGCAGCCCTAGGGGTGGAGATACGCAGTATTTT.

Ten or more counts support this clonotype. CDR3 sequence reads: CAWSSPGVAFF. The DNA of the CDR3 is TGTGCCTGGAGTTCCCCGGGGGTAGCTTTCTTT. V and J are TRBV30 and TRBJ1-1; tentative D call: TRBD1 (5 bases). The CDR3 runs to 11 residues. CDR1 is GTSNPN, CDR2 SVGIG, per germline (reference sequence). With 2 bases removed from V and 10 bases from J, the gap between germline ends came to 11 bases.

A few counts support this clonotype. The chain couples TRBV18 to TRBJ2-2, with a possible D match to TRBD1 (6 bases). Germline values: CDR1 KGHSH, CDR2 LQKENI. The CDR3 is 17 residues long. V was clipped by 5 bases and J by 0 bases, with 16 bases between them. DNA for the CDR3: TGTGCCAGCTCAACCCTCCCCAGGACAGCGAACACCGGGGAGCTGTTTTTT. Amino acid sequence: CASSTLPRTANTGELFF. Drawing the rest from reference TRBV18 and TRBJ2-2, the complete variable domain is NAGVMQNPRHLVRRRGQEARLRCSPMKGHSHVYWYRQLPEEGLKFMVYLQKENIIDESGMPKERFSAEFPKEGPSILRIQQVVRGDSAAYFCASSTLPRTANTGELFFGEGSRLTVL.